The rows below give T cell receptor beta chains drawn from one sample of a study of T cells in Graves' hyperthyroidism and ophthalmopathy. TCRdb independently ran MiXCR on the multiplex PCR reads; one entry per CDR3 protein. Among around 720,000 distinct CDR3 sequences listed, around 40% were seen once. Sequenced material: blood. The receptors come from a woman in her forties with Graves' hyperthyroidism. Each CDR3 is given with its conserved first and last residue. D genes are given only for firm matches. For some rows the clone size is stated as once, few or many, or as a class when expanded; others skip it.

NA NA TRBJ2-2 TRBV10-3 CASKPTDTGELFF TGTGCCAGCAAACCGACAGACACCGGGGAGCTGTTTTTT
TRBD1 few TRBJ2-2 TRBV5-8 CASSRTGYGTGELFF TGTGCCAGCAGCCGGACAGGGTACGGCACCGGGGAGCTGTTTTTT
NA NA TRBJ1-1 TRBV13 CASSLGRFSGTTLDF TGTGCCAGCAGCTTAGGCCGTTTTTCCGGGACGACGCTGGACTTT
NA many TRBJ1-4 TRBV6-6 CASSYLDLNEKLFF TGTGCCAGCAGTTACTTGGATCTTAATGAAAAACTGTTTTTT
TRBD2 NA TRBJ2-7 TRBV7-6 CASSLGVGGFPHEQYF TGTGCCAGCAGCTTAGGGGTGGGGGGGTTTCCCCACGAGCAGTACTTC
NA many TRBJ1-2 TRBV25-1 CASRTAVGGYTF TGTGCCAGCAGAACAGCAGTGGGAGGCTACACCTTC
NA few TRBJ1-4 TRBV19 CASSIRPTGTNEKLFF TGTGCCAGTAGTATTCGGCCTACGGGAACTAATGAAAAACTGTTTTTT
NA NA TRBJ1-1 TRBV6-5 CASRKDHSAEAFF TGTGCCAGCAGAAAAGACCACTCGGCTGAAGCTTTCTTT
NA few TRBJ1-1 TRBV14 CASSQDTGTSAFF TGTGCCAGCAGCCAAGACACTGGGACGTCGGCTTTCTTT
TRBD1 NA TRBJ2-7 TRBV29-1 CSVDFDRGSQYEQYF TGCAGCGTTGACTTCGACAGGGGATCCCAGTACGAGCAGTACTTC
NA NA TRBJ1-1 TRBV11-2 CASRNYPRGGMNTEAFF TGTGCCAGCAGGAATTATCCCCGCGGGGGGATGAACACTGAAGCTTTCTTT
NA NA TRBJ1-1 TRBV7-9 CASSYGPTEAFF TGTGCCAGCAGCTACGGACCTACTGAAGCTTTCTTT
NA few TRBJ1-1 TRBV6-2/TRBV6-3 CASSDPPPGVTEAFF TGTGCCAGCAGTGACCCCCCCCCAGGGGTCACTGAAGCTTTCTTT
NA many TRBJ1-2 TRBV10-3 CAISDDYGYTF TGTGCCATCAGTGACGACTATGGCTACACCTTC
NA many TRBJ1-2 TRBV20-1 CSAKPHNYGYTF TGCAGTGCTAAGCCCCATAACTATGGCTACACCTTC
NA many TRBJ1-1 TRBV29-1 CSVVPQFGRWANTEAFF TGCAGCGTTGTTCCACAGTTCGGAAGGTGGGCGAACACTGAAGCTTTCTTT
NA many TRBJ1-1 TRBV5-1 CASSFHELNTEAFF TGCGCCAGCAGCTTTCACGAGCTGAACACTGAAGCTTTCTTT
TRBD1 many TRBJ2-5 TRBV10-3 CAIRSDRGGLETQYF TGTGCCATCAGGTCCGACAGGGGAGGTTTAGAGACCCAGTACTTC
NA NA TRBJ1-5 TRBV10-1 CASRHGFRTEIEFSNQPQHF TGTGCCAGCAGACACGGGTTTAGGACAGAGATCGAATTTAGCAATCAGCCCCAGCATTTT
NA NA TRBJ1-1 TRBV7-2 CASSQDLGVWLEAFF TGTGCCAGCAGCCAAGATCTCGGGGTCTGGCTTGAAGCTTTCTTT